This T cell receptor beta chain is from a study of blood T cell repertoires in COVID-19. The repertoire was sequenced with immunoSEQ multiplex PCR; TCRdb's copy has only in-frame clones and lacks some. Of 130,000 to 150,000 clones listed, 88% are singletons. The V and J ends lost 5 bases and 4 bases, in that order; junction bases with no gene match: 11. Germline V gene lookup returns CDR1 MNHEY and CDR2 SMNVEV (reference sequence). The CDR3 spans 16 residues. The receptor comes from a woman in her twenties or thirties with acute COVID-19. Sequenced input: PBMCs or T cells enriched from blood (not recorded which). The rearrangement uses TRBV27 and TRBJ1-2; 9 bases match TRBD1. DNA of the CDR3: TGTGCCAGCAGTAGAGGACAGGGGTCCACCCGCTATGGCTACACCTTC. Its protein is CASSRGQGSTRYGYTF.